This TCR beta chain is drawn from a study of T cell responses to AZD1222 COVID-19 vaccine. Whole-study findings and limits: The reported proportion of spike-specific TCRs targeting unmutated variant regions was nearly half.

The protocol was immunoSEQ multiplex PCR, while the TCRdb copy is restricted to in-frame clones and leaves out a portion. The table includes approximately 180,000 clones, roughly 92% detected once. On this clone itself: Antigen specificity is unknown.

The length of the CDR3 is 14 residues. Germline V lookup: CDR1 SGHNT, CDR2 YENEEA. J lost 3 bases, V lost 5 bases, and 6 bases had no gene match. The sequence came from an adult who received the MenACWY meningococcal vaccine as a control. The input for sequencing was peripheral blood, taken 28 days after the second dose of the MenACWY control vaccine. This sequence joins TRBV11-3 and TRBJ2-7, with TRBD2 matching over 8 bases. CDR3 DNA sequence: TGTGCCAGCAGCCCGGGACTAGATTACTACGAGCAGTACTTC. As protein: CASSPGLDYYEQYF.